The 30 T cell receptor beta chains below all came from one sample that was sequenced in a study of technical replicates of blood from a few donors (dated by TCRdb to the late 2010s). The library relied on the immunoSEQ multiplex PCR assay. TCRdb mirrors the immuneACCESS table, restricted to in-frame sequences. Some clones are absent from its copies; in checked studies, under half trace to an unresolved V gene, and the reason for the others is unknown. The sample table shows some 64,000 clones, and 70% to 90% are seen once. Of the sample, less than 6.5% falls within the top ten clones. The specimen sequenced was PBMCs. The receptors were gathered from a human donor in good health. Some clones in this sample may be carry-over from other donors' samples.

For the CDR3, the DNA is TGTGCCAGCAGCTCTAGGATAGACACCGGGGAGCTGTTTTTT. Its translation is CASSSRIDTGELFF. The rearrangement links TRBV7-3 to TRBJ2-2; no reliable D call. The CDR3 extends over 14 amino acids. Deletions cut 4 bases from V and 3 bases from J, with 9 bases between. Germline values: CDR1 SGHTA, CDR2 FQGTGA.

This chain joins TRBV5-1 and TRBJ2-1; a possible D gene is TRBD2 (5 bases). The CDR3 has 14 residues. Germline CDR1 reads SGHRS; CDR2 reads YFSETQ. Trimming removed 4 bases from V and 3 bases from J, with 11 bases in between. This CDR3 reads CASSMSGGYNEQFF. CDR3 DNA sequence: TGCGCCAGCAGCATGAGCGGCGGCTACAATGAGCAGTTCTTC.

The V and J genes are TRBV7-2 and TRBJ2-7, with D maybe TRBD2 (5 bases). Germline V gene lookup returns CDR1 SGHTA and CDR2 FQGNSA. Trimming left V 1 base short and J 7 bases short, with 5 bases between. The CDR3 extends over 11 amino acids. The CDR3 here is CASSLEREQYF. CDR3 DNA sequence: TGTGCCAGCAGCTTAGAGCGGGAGCAGTACTTC.

The gene calls are TRBV14 and TRBJ2-7, with 8 positions matching TRBD1. Trimming removed 1 base from V and 3 bases from J; junction bases left unmatched: 11. Germline CDR1 reads SGHDN; CDR2 reads FVKESK. The CDR3 is made up of 17 amino acids. CDR3 loop: CASSQAPWDRNRYEQYF. The CDR3, as DNA: TGTGCCAGCAGCCAAGCCCCCTGGGACAGGAACCGCTACGAGCAGTACTTC.

The V and J genes are TRBV19 and TRBJ1-1; maybe TRBD1 (5 bases). CDR3 length: 13 amino acids. The V end lost 4 bases, the J end lost 0 bases, and 6 bases lay between the germline ends. Germline CDR1 reads LNHDA; CDR2 reads SQIVND (reference sequence). This CDR3 is CASSTGLNTEAFF. DNA of the CDR3: TGTGCCAGTAGTACAGGGCTGAACACTGAAGCTTTCTTT.

V and J are TRBV5-1 and TRBJ2-3; perhaps TRBD2 as D (6 bases). Deletions cut 2 bases from V and 4 bases from J, with 11 bases between. The germline gives CDR1 SGHRS, CDR2 YFSETQ. This CDR3 has 14 amino acids. The CDR3 DNA is TGCGCCAGCAGCTTTTCAGGGAGGCCAGATACGCAGTATTTT. It specifies CASSFSGRPDTQYF.

This clone occurred a few times. The rearrangement links TRBV2 to TRBJ1-6, with 9 positions matching TRBD1. Looked up from germline, CDR1 is SNHLY and CDR2 is FYNNEI. This CDR3 is 13 amino acids long. V dropped 9 bases and J dropped 9; count of bases not matched to a gene: 6. The CDR3: CASWGQGSSPLHF. DNA for the CDR3: TGTGCCAGTTGGGGACAGGGTAGTTCACCCCTCCACTTT.

This clone has more than one count but fewer than ten. The chain links TRBV11-2 to TRBJ2-2; 7 bases are a match to TRBD1. The CDR3 contains 14 residues. V dropped 10 bases and J dropped 2; count of bases not matched to a gene: 7. Per germline, CDR1 SGHAT and CDR2 FQNNGV. The CDR3 coding sequence is TGTGCCACCTTCCCAGGGGGAAACACCGGGGAGCTGTTTTTT. It yields the protein CATFPGGNTGELFF.

The chain has TRBV7-5 and TRBJ2-4; TRBD2, the table's D call, lacks a check against the DNA. TRBV7-5 is termed a pseudogene. This CDR3 comprises 12 residues. DNA for the CDR3: TGTGTCAGAAGCTACATCCGGGGCATTCAGTACTTC. Translation gives CVRSYIRGIQYF.

V and J are TRBV10-1 and TRBJ2-3; weak D call: TRBD2 (6 bases). Germline V lookup: CDR1 WNHNN, CDR2 SYGVQD (reference sequence). The CDR3 has 14 amino acids. V was clipped by 10 bases and J by 2 bases, with 16 bases between them. The CDR3 region is CAIRTKVSTDTQYF. The CDR3 DNA sequence: TGCGCCATCAGGACTAAAGTGTCCACAGATACGCAGTATTTT.

The V and J genes are TRBV4-1 and TRBJ2-7; 10 bases line up with TRBD2. The length of the CDR3 is 15 residues. Per germline, CDR1 MGHRA and CDR2 YSYEKL. The V segment lost 4 bases and the J segment 5 bases; nucleotides outside the gene matches: 8. The chain's CDR3 is CASSRAYLAGDEQYF. In nucleotides, the CDR3 is TGCGCCAGCAGCCGCGCTTATCTAGCGGGAGACGAGCAGTACTTC.

The chain recombines TRBV29-1 with TRBJ2-7, with TRBD1 as a possible D gene (6 bases). Trimming took 6 bases from V and 0 from J, leaving 12 bases between them. Germline CDR1 and CDR2: SQVTM and ANQGSEA. The CDR3 is made up of 13 amino acids. Written as DNA, the CDR3 is TGCAGCGTCGCAGACAGGACCTCCTACGAGCAGTACTTC. It is translated as CSVADRTSYEQYF.

J is TRBJ2-1 and V is TRBV5-4, with 7 bases lining up with TRBD2. This CDR3 spans 14 amino acids. Germline V CDR1 and CDR2: SGHNT, YYREEE (reference sequence). The J segment lost 4 bases and the V segment lost 4 bases, leaving 5 bases of the junction unmatched. The CDR3 is CASSPRAGYNEQFF. The DNA of the CDR3 is TGTGCCAGCAGCCCCAGAGCGGGGTACAATGAGCAGTTCTTC. The variable domain in full, with the rest retrieved from reference TRBV5-4 and TRBJ2-1, is ETGVTQSPTHLIKTRGQQVTLRCSSQSGHNTVSWYQQALGQGPQFIFQYYREEENGRGNFPPRFSGLQFPNYSSELNVNALELDDSALYLCASSPRAGYNEQFFGPGTRLTVL.

V is TRBV7-9 and J is TRBJ1-2, with TRBD1 matching 12 bases. The CDR3 length is 15 residues. Per the germline V gene, CDR1 is SEHNR and CDR2 is FQNEAQ (reference sequence). With 3 bases clipped from V and 7 bases from J, the junction kept 6 bases outside the gene matches. CDR3 sequence reads: CASSFPGQGAIGYTF. CDR3 nucleotides: TGTGCCAGCAGCTTTCCGGGACAGGGGGCAATTGGCTACACCTTC.

This chain links TRBV6-6 with TRBJ2-7; D unresolved. The CDR3 runs 15 residues. CDR1 MNHNY and CDR2 SVGAGI come from the germline V gene (reference sequence). Trimming took 6 bases from V and 1 from J, leaving 16 bases between them. The CDR3 nucleotides are TGTGCCAGCAGAAGAGAAGCACCACGGTCCTACGAGCAGTACTTC. Translating it yields CASRREAPRSYEQYF.

The chain joins TRBV7-8 to TRBJ2-3; 7 nucleotides align to TRBD1. This CDR3 has 15 amino acids. V lost 2 bases, J lost 2 bases, and 4 bases stayed unmatched. Germline loops: CDR1 SGHVS, CDR2 FQNEAQ. CDR3 amino acids: CASSLQGVITDTQYF. The CDR3 nucleotides read TGTGCCAGCAGCTTACAGGGGGTGATCACAGATACGCAGTATTTT.

The genes are TRBV6-5 and TRBJ2-5; D might be TRBD1 (5 bases). The V and J ends lost 6 bases and 7 bases respectively, with 12 bases between them. Germline values: CDR1 MNHEY, CDR2 SVGAGI. The CDR3 totals 12 residues. In DNA, the CDR3 is TGTGCCAGCAGGGCCAGGGATGGGACCCAGTACTTC. It specifies CASRARDGTQYF.

This chain connects TRBV30 to TRBJ1-5; D unclear. The CDR3 is 15 residues long. Germline V gives CDR1 GTSNPN, CDR2 SVGIG (reference sequence). Trimming took off 0 bases at V and 1 base at J, with 10 bases between the two ends. DNA for the CDR3: TGTGCCTGGAGTGTACGAGGGCAGAGCAATCAGCCCCAGCATTTT. Its translation is CAWSVRGQSNQPQHF.

The CDR3 nucleotides are TGTGCCAGTAGTCCCGGGACTAGCGGGAGTGTCCGCAATGAGCAGTTCTTC. Its protein product is CASSPGTSGSVRNEQFF. The V call is TRBV19, the J call TRBJ2-1; 14 nucleotides align to TRBD2. Per the germline V gene, CDR1 is LNHDA and CDR2 is SQIVND (reference sequence). The CDR3 extends over 17 amino acids. V lost 5 bases to trimming and J lost 6 bases; unmatched junction nucleotides: 9.

The chain combines TRBV15 with TRBJ2-7; D may be TRBD1 (5 bases). Germline V lookup: CDR1 LNHNV, CDR2 YYDKDF (reference sequence). This CDR3 is built from 14 residues. V gave up 0 bases and J gave up 7 bases, with 13 bases separating them. For the CDR3, the DNA is TGTGCCACCAGCAGAGATAGAACAGGCCGAGAGCAGTACTTC. The encoded protein is CATSRDRTGREQYF. Variable domain in full (rest from reference TRBV15 and TRBJ2-7): DAMVIQNPRYQVTQFGKPVTLSCSQTLNHNVMYWYQQKSSQAPKLLFHYYDKDFNNEADTPDNFQSRRPNTSFCFLDIRSPGLGDTAMYLCATSRDRTGREQYFGPGTRLTVT.

The chain uses TRBV13 and TRBJ2-5; 8 bases are a match to TRBD2. V shed 6 bases and J 7 bases; nucleotides not matched to a gene: 16. The CDR3 covers 16 residues. From germline, CDR1 is PRHDT and CDR2 FYEKMQ (reference sequence). As DNA, the CDR3 is TGTGCCAGCAGTCCCAGCGGGACTAGGCATTTGATGACCCAGTACTTC. The encoded protein is CASSPSGTRHLMTQYF.

This clone has more than one count but fewer than ten. The V gene is TRBV2, the J gene TRBJ1-1; TRBD1 matches at 11 bases. Germline V CDR1 and CDR2: SNHLY, FYNNEI. This CDR3 region has 13 residues. V lost 7 bases and J lost 4; bases outside the gene matches: 2. CDR3 in DNA: TGTGCCAGCACTGGACAGGGGGCCACTGAAGCTTTCTTT. Translation gives CASTGQGATEAFF.

The chain employs TRBV18 and TRBJ2-6, with a weak D call TRBD2 (6 bases). Germline values: CDR1 KGHSH, CDR2 LQKENI. The CDR3 is 15 residues long. Trimming removed 3 bases at V and 3 bases at J, with 9 bases between. The CDR3 loop is CASSPGAGGANVLTF. As DNA, the CDR3 is TGTGCCAGCTCACCGGGAGCGGGTGGGGCCAACGTCCTGACTTTC.

This clone was seen a handful of times. The chain has TRBV4-1 and TRBJ1-1; TRBD1 matches at 9 bases. There are 15 residues in the CDR3. CDR1 is MGHRA and CDR2 is YSYEKL in the germline V gene. V lost 3 bases, J lost 5 bases, and 7 bases stayed unmatched. The CDR3 spells CASSQVGTGKTEAFF. CDR3 coding DNA: TGCGCCAGCAGCCAGGTGGGGACAGGGAAGACTGAAGCTTTCTTT.

The rearrangement joins TRBV19 to TRBJ2-5, with D tentatively TRBD2 (5 bases). This CDR3 has 15 amino acids. Germline CDR1 LNHDA, CDR2 SQIVND (reference sequence). Trimming shortened V by 9 bases and J by 4 bases, and 21 bases separated the two germline ends. DNA of the CDR3: TGTGCCAGCACCCGAAACGGGCTAGCTCGAGAGACCCAGTACTTC. This gives the protein CASTRNGLARETQYF.

This clone was counted a single time. The rearrangement uses TRBV7-2 and TRBJ2-5, with D uncertain. Trimming shortened V by 3 bases and J by 5 bases, and 4 bases separated the two germline ends. The CDR3 has 11 amino acids. CDR1 and CDR2 (germline): SGHTA, FQGNSA. The CDR3 spells CASSFRETQYF. The CDR3 DNA reads TGTGCCAGCAGCTTTCGGGAGACCCAGTACTTC.

The gene calls are TRBV4-3 and TRBJ2-2; D is ambiguous. This CDR3 has 12 residues. Germline V gene sequence: CDR1 LGHNA, CDR2 YSLEER. Deletions cut 1 base from V and 7 bases from J, with 4 bases between. The CDR3 protein is CASSQAGGELFF. CDR3 nucleotide sequence: TGCGCCAGCAGCCAAGCAGGCGGGGAGCTGTTTTTT.

V usage is TRBV6-5 and J usage is TRBJ1-2; TRBD1 matches at 8 bases. V gave up 6 bases and J gave up 7 bases; unmatched junction bases: 7. CDR3 length: 13 residues. The V gene's germline CDR1 is MNHEY and CDR2 SVGAGI. The CDR3 sequence: CASRDRVRSGYTF. The CDR3 DNA reads TGTGCCAGCAGGGACAGGGTTAGGTCTGGCTACACCTTC.

The gene calls are TRBV4-2 and TRBJ2-7; weak D call: TRBD2 (5 bases). V shed 0 bases and J shed 0 bases, with 21 bases lying between them. This CDR3 has 19 amino acids. Germline loops: CDR1 LGHNA, CDR2 YNFKEQ. CDR3 in amino acids: CASSQETSAAGISSYEQYF. The CDR3 DNA is TGTGCCAGCAGCCAAGAAACCTCAGCGGCGGGCATCAGCTCCTACGAGCAGTACTTC.

The chain carries TRBV5-1 and TRBJ2-7; D is undetermined. CDR3 length equals 12 residues. The germline V and J ends were trimmed by 0 bases and 5 bases, with 6 bases remaining between them. Germline CDR1 is SGHRS and CDR2 is YFSETQ. In nucleotides, the CDR3 is TGCGCCAGCAGCTTGGTACATGACGAGCAGTACTTC. The encoded protein is CASSLVHDEQYF.